This record looks at one T cell receptor beta chain sequence and its context. Its target is not known. The CDR3 extends over 15 amino acids. V trimming: 0 bases; J trimming: 9 bases; junction bases outside the gene matches: 10. CDR1 and CDR2 (germline): SGHDT, YYEEEE. The data were obtained in a study of cytomegalovirus exposure and HLA in healthy donors. Findings and limits, study-wide: Using the classifier, cytomegalovirus status was reportedly diagnosed with high specificity and sensitivity. Another analysis was done later, and it associated around 17,000 TCR beta sequences with HLA alleles at 0.05 false discovery rate.

Amplification used 60 Vbeta primers and 13 Jbeta primers. The protocol was immunoSEQ multiplex PCR, while the TCRdb copy is restricted to in-frame clones and leaves out a portion. This sample yields around 150,000 clones, of which 75% to 85% are seen a single time; around 10% belongs to the top ten. The TCR sequence derives from a man aged 50-60 years in good health and CMV-seropositive. The genes are TRBV5-6 and TRBJ2-3, with 7 bases that match TRBD1. The sample consisted of PBMCs. DNA of the CDR3: TGTGCCAGCAGCTTGGGACAGGCTCCGACAGGGACGCAGTATTTT. Amino acid sequence: CASSLGQAPTGTQYF.